What follows are 24 T cell receptor beta chains derived from one specimen sequenced in a study of blood T cell repertoires in COVID-19. Libraries were prepared by immunoSEQ multiplex PCR; TCRdb keeps only in-frame clonotypes and omits some of them. This table holds roughly 97,000 clones, 85% to 90% found once. The sample taken for sequencing was peripheral blood. These receptors all come from a human donor in a cohort sampled during active COVID-19.

The V and J genes are TRBV6-5 and TRBJ1-2, with D maybe TRBD1 (6 bases). This CDR3 contains 13 residues. V was cut by 5 bases and J by 14 bases, with 21 bases left in between. Germline CDR1 is MNHEY and CDR2 is SVGAGI. Written as DNA, the CDR3 is TGTGCCAGCAGTCCTGTACAGGGAGTTGGGTCTACCTTC. Translated: CASSPVQGVGSTF.

The chain links TRBV10-3 to TRBJ1-1; TRBD1 is a possible D gene (6 bases). V lost 6 bases and J lost 2, with 13 bases in between. This CDR3 comprises 14 residues. Germline CDR1 and CDR2: ENHRY and SYGVKD. The CDR3 protein is CAIRQGQVNTEAFF. CDR3 DNA: TGTGCCATCAGACAGGGACAAGTAAACACTGAAGCTTTCTTT.

The chain employs TRBV14 and TRBJ2-5; TRBD1 agrees at 11 bases. Germline V gene sequence: CDR1 SGHDN, CDR2 FVKESK. Unmatched junction bases numbered 6, after V lost 8 bases and J lost 1 base. The CDR3 contains 15 residues. The chain's CDR3 is CASRRGQGGQETQYF. For the CDR3, the DNA is TGTGCCAGCCGAAGGGGACAGGGGGGCCAAGAGACCCAGTACTTC. Variable domain in full (rest from reference TRBV14 and TRBJ2-5): EAGVTQFPSHSVIEKGQTVTLRCDPISGHDNLYWYRRVMGKEIKFLLHFVKESKQDESGMPNNRFLAERTGGTYSTLKVQPAELEDSGVYFCASRRGQGGQETQYFGPGTRLLVL.

This chain connects TRBV30 to TRBJ2-3; 13 nucleotides match TRBD2. The V segment lost 0 bases and the J segment 5 bases; nucleotides outside the gene matches: 2. Germline V lookup: CDR1 GTSNPN, CDR2 SVGIG (reference sequence). The CDR3 length is 15 residues. The CDR3 sequence: CAWSVLAGGLDTQYF. The CDR3 coding sequence is TGTGCCTGGAGTGTACTAGCGGGGGGGCTAGATACGCAGTATTTT.

This clone has ten or more counts. The chain uses TRBV5-1 and TRBJ2-7; possible D gene TRBD1, 5 bases. This CDR3 comprises 17 residues. Germline assignment: CDR1 SGHRS and CDR2 YFSETQ. V was cut by 0 bases and J by 2 bases, with 18 bases left in between. DNA for the CDR3: TGCGCCAGCAGCTTGGCCGCCGGTCAGGGTTTTACCTACGAGCAGTACTTC. This translates into CASSLAAGQGFTYEQYF.

The rearrangement links TRBV11-3 to TRBJ1-5; tentative D call: TRBD1 (5 bases). V was shortened by 2 bases and J by 5 bases, with 7 bases between the two germline ends. This CDR3 comprises 13 residues. Germline loops: CDR1 SGHNT, CDR2 YENEEA. The CDR3 sequence is CASSLTGDQPQHF. The CDR3 region has the DNA TGTGCCAGCAGCTTAACGGGGGATCAGCCCCAGCATTTT.

This chain joins TRBV19 and TRBJ1-1; no reliable D call. The length of the CDR3 is 13 residues. Per germline, CDR1 LNHDA and CDR2 SQIVND (reference sequence). V shed 5 bases and J shed 1 base, with 8 bases lying between them. CDR3 bases: TGTGCCAGTAGTGAAGTAGAGAACACTGAAGCTTTCTTT. Its translation is CASSEVENTEAFF.

This rearrangement joins TRBV2 to TRBJ2-3; no definite D call. The CDR3 totals 17 residues. V was shortened by 7 bases and J by 0 bases, with 20 bases between the two germline ends. Germline loops: CDR1 SNHLY, CDR2 FYNNEI. CDR3 in amino acids: CASIGQGLVSSTDTQYF. Written as DNA, the CDR3 is TGTGCCAGCATTGGGCAAGGATTGGTGTCTAGCACAGATACGCAGTATTTT.

The genes are TRBV5-6 and TRBJ2-7; 11 bases are shared with TRBD1. This CDR3 region has 15 residues. V was clipped by 3 bases and J by 3 bases; unmatched bases: 5. Germline V gives CDR1 SGHDT, CDR2 YYEEEE. CDR3 region: CASSSPGQGDYEQYF. CDR3 sequence (DNA): TGTGCCAGCAGCTCACCGGGACAGGGGGACTACGAGCAGTACTTC.

This clone was counted at least ten times. Written as DNA, the CDR3 is TGTGCCAGCAGCGTAGGGCAGGGGCTATACTACGAGCAGTACTTC. Translating gives CASSVGQGLYYEQYF. V and J are TRBV9 and TRBJ2-7; D is perhaps TRBD1 (6 bases). V dropped 0 bases and J dropped 3 bases, with 13 bases sitting between them. This CDR3 has 15 amino acids. Germline assignment: CDR1 SGDLS and CDR2 YYNGEE.

This clone was found once. This chain joins TRBV25-1 and TRBJ1-2; a weak D match, TRBD1 (6 bases). V was cut by 3 bases and J by 5 bases, with 16 bases left in between. The CDR3 length is 15 residues. CDR1 MGHDK and CDR2 SYGVNS come from the germline V gene. CDR3 region: CASSDESRGGYGYTF. CDR3 DNA: TGTGCCAGCAGTGACGAGTCCAGAGGGGGATATGGCTACACCTTC.

This chain links TRBV3-1 (or the pseudogene TRBV3-2) with TRBJ2-2; D is ambiguous. The V end lost 0 bases, the J end lost 4 bases, and 6 bases lay between the germline ends. The germline gives CDR1 LGHDT, CDR2 YNNKEL (reference sequence). This CDR3 is built from 14 residues. The chain's CDR3 is CASSQDPGTGELFF. The CDR3 DNA is TGTGCCAGCAGCCAAGATCCGGGCACCGGGGAGCTGTTTTTT.

V and J are TRBV2 and TRBJ2-3, with D unresolved. Germline V CDR1 and CDR2: SNHLY, FYNNEI. V was shortened by 4 bases and J by 0 bases, with 17 bases between the two germline ends. This CDR3 is built from 17 residues. The CDR3 region is CASSGKPTVTSTDTQYF. In nucleotides, the CDR3 is TGTGCCAGCAGTGGGAAGCCTACAGTAACTAGCACAGATACGCAGTATTTT.

This rearrangement joins TRBV28 to TRBJ2-7; TRBD2 agrees at 11 bases. The junction had 1 base not matched to a gene; V was cut back by 5 bases and J by 1 base. Germline CDR1 and CDR2: MDHEN and SYDVKM. CDR3 length: 14 residues. This CDR3 reads CASSTSGRSYEQYF. CDR3 in DNA: TGTGCCAGCAGTACTAGCGGGAGATCCTACGAGCAGTACTTC.

This clone has only one observation. The chain recombines TRBV13 with TRBJ1-6, with 9 bases fitting TRBD1. CDR1 and CDR2 from the germline V gene are PRHDT and FYEKMQ (reference sequence). V shed 5 bases, J shed 8 bases, and the junction held 7 bases outside the gene matches. The CDR3 sequence is 15 residues long. CDR3 nucleotides: TGTGCCAGCAGCGGGAACAGGGGGCGCGATTCACCCCTCCACTTT. It codes for CASSGNRGRDSPLHF.

The rearrangement uses TRBV21-1 and TRBJ1-2; TRBD1 reflects the table's D call only, with no check against the DNA. TRBV21-1 is a pseudogene segment. The CDR3 consists of 13 residues. The CDR3 sequence: CASSKGTVGGYTF. Written as DNA, the CDR3 is TGTGCCAGCAGCAAAGGGACAGTGGGTGGCTACACCTTC.

In its sample, this clone was seen once. The V call is TRBV6-5, the J call TRBJ2-7; TRBD1 matches at 9 bases. The CDR3 covers 15 residues. Germline V gives CDR1 MNHEY, CDR2 SVGAGI. Trimming removed 0 bases from V and 2 bases from J; junction bases left unmatched: 2. The CDR3 DNA reads TGTGCCAGCAGTTACTCGGACAGGGGAACCTACGAGCAGTACTTC. Protein: CASSYSDRGTYEQYF.

J is TRBJ1-1 and V is TRBV18; 8 positions agree with TRBD1. The CDR3 is 14 residues long. The V segment lost 3 bases and the J segment 4 bases; nucleotides outside the gene matches: 4. Germline assignment: CDR1 KGHSH and CDR2 LQKENI. The CDR3 loop is CASSPQQGGTEAFF. The CDR3 nucleotides are TGTGCCAGCTCACCGCAACAGGGGGGCACTGAAGCTTTCTTT.

The V gene is TRBV6-5, the J gene TRBJ2-7, with 11 bases identical to TRBD1. Germline CDR1 is MNHEY and CDR2 is SVGAGI. This CDR3 is 14 amino acids long. The trim removed 6 bases at V and 7 bases at J, leaving 8 bases unmatched. CDR3 amino acids: CASSLGQGAGEQYF. Written as DNA, the CDR3 is TGTGCCAGCAGCCTCGGACAGGGGGCGGGGGAGCAGTACTTC.

V is TRBV5-1 and J is TRBJ1-2; 7 nucleotides align to TRBD1. The CDR3 has 12 residues. Germline lookup yields CDR1 SGHRS and CDR2 YFSETQ. The J segment lost 9 bases and the V segment lost 4 bases, leaving 6 bases of the junction unmatched. Written as DNA, the CDR3 is TGCGCCAGCAGCGAGAACAGGGGACGCTACACCTTC. Translation: CASSENRGRYTF. The complete variable domain, with remaining parts taken from reference TRBV5-1 and TRBJ1-2, reads KAGVTQTPRYLIKTRGQQVTLSCSPISGHRSVSWYQQTPGQGLQFLFEYFSETQRNKGNFPGRFSGRQFSNSRSEMNVSTLELGDSALYLCASSENRGRYTFGSGTRLTVV.

The chain has TRBV27 and TRBJ2-3; 9 bases agree with TRBD1. This CDR3 region has 16 residues. Germline values: CDR1 MNHEY, CDR2 SMNVEV (reference sequence). With 4 bases clipped from V and 1 base from J, the junction kept 6 bases outside the gene matches. The CDR3 reads CASSSTGGMGTDTQYF. The CDR3, as DNA: TGTGCCAGCAGTTCAACAGGGGGCATGGGCACAGATACGCAGTATTTT.

This chain uses TRBV6-5 with TRBJ2-7; 9 bases are a match to TRBD2. The CDR3 loop spans 15 amino acids. Germline V gives CDR1 MNHEY, CDR2 SVGAGI. V lost 0 bases and J lost 6; bases outside the gene matches: 6. CDR3 nucleotide sequence: TGTGCCAGCAGTTACTCGAGAGCGGGGGGTTTCGAGCAGTACTTC. This gives the protein CASSYSRAGGFEQYF.

This sequence joins TRBV9 and TRBJ1-5; 8 nucleotides match TRBD1. V dropped 3 bases and J dropped 0; count of bases not matched to a gene: 2. Germline CDR1 is SGDLS and CDR2 is YYNGEE. The CDR3 has 15 amino acids. CDR3: CASSAQGVSNQPQHF. The CDR3 DNA is TGTGCCAGCAGCGCACAGGGGGTTAGCAATCAGCCCCAGCATTTT.

The V and J genes are TRBV6-6 and TRBJ1-3, with a weak D call TRBD1 (5 bases). The CDR3 covers 13 residues. The germline V and J ends were trimmed by 8 bases and 1 base, with 9 bases remaining between them. Germline V gene data show CDR1 as MNHNY and CDR2 as SVGAGI (reference sequence). CDR3 sequence (DNA): TGTGCCAGCCGCGGGGGGTCTGGAAACACCATATATTTT. Its translation is CASRGGSGNTIYF.